Shown below are 25 T cell receptor beta chains from a single sample sequenced in a study of cytomegalovirus exposure and HLA in healthy donors. PCR used 60 Vbeta primers and 13 Jbeta primers. The method was immunoSEQ multiplex PCR; TCRdb's version includes in-frame clones alone and lacks a portion of them. The data show more than 110,000 clones, with around 79% seen just once and 3.1% held by the top ten. The sequenced sample consisted of PBMCs. These receptors were obtained from a female donor in good health and CMV-seronegative.

The V and J genes are TRBV7-6 and TRBJ2-7, with 7 bases matching TRBD1. V trimming: 5 bases; J trimming: 2 bases; junction bases outside the gene matches: 6. The CDR3 is made up of 14 amino acids. Per the germline V gene, CDR1 is SGHVS and CDR2 is FNYEAQ. CDR3 sequence: CASSPTGNAYEQYF. CDR3 nucleotide sequence: TGTGCCAGCAGCCCGACAGGGAACGCCTACGAGCAGTACTTC.

The V and J genes are TRBV10-1 and TRBJ2-1; D is possibly TRBD1 (5 bases). Germline-derived CDR1 and CDR2 are WNHNN and SYGVQD (reference sequence). V lost 3 bases to trimming and J lost 7 bases, with 13 bases between them. The CDR3 is 14 residues long. Written as DNA, the CDR3 is TGCGCCAGCAGTGATCTGGGGCAGGGTAATGAGCAGTTCTTC. It encodes CASSDLGQGNEQFF.

The chain has TRBV12-5 and TRBJ2-3, with D possibly matching TRBD2 (6 bases). Trimming took off 1 base at V and 0 bases at J, with 11 bases between the two ends. The CDR3 is 16 amino acids. Germline CDR1 is LGHNT and CDR2 is FRNRAP. The DNA of the CDR3 is TGTGCTAGTGGTTTGGGGCGAGGGAGGAGCACAGATACGCAGTATTTT. Translating gives CASGLGRGRSTDTQYF. The whole variable domain, remainder taken from reference TRBV12-5 and TRBJ2-3, is DARVTQTPRHKVTEMGQEVTMRCQPILGHNTVFWYRQTMMQGLELLAYFRNRAPLDDSGMPKDRFSAEMPDATLATLKIQPSEPRDSAVYFCASGLGRGRSTDTQYFGPGTRLTVL.

The chain couples TRBV6-4 to TRBJ1-1; a possible D gene is TRBD1 (6 bases). The length of the CDR3 is 13 residues. V was pared by 5 bases and J by 4 bases, with 11 bases between. CDR1 and CDR2 (germline): MRHNA, SNTAGT. The CDR3 here is CASSYREGTEAFF. DNA for the CDR3: TGTGCCAGCAGTTACAGGGAGGGCACTGAAGCTTTCTTT.

The chain combines TRBV5-5 with TRBJ1-2; 9 bases are a match to TRBD1. With 4 bases clipped from V and 7 bases from J, the junction kept 11 bases outside the gene matches. In germline, CDR1 is SGHKS, CDR2 YYEKEE (reference sequence). The CDR3 consists of 15 residues. This chain's CDR3 is CASSPPQGAVGGYTF. The CDR3 DNA is TGTGCCAGCAGCCCACCACAGGGGGCTGTAGGTGGCTACACCTTC.

The V call is TRBV2, the J call TRBJ1-4; D ambiguous. Germline-derived CDR1 and CDR2 are SNHLY and FYNNEI. This CDR3 comprises 12 residues. Trimming cost V 6 bases and J 3 bases, with 5 bases left between them. The CDR3 spells CASSSANEKLFF. Here the CDR3 DNA reads TGTGCCAGCAGCTCCGCTAATGAAAAACTGTTTTTT.

The sample holds a few counts of this clone. The rearrangement uses TRBV15 and TRBJ2-3; tentative D call: TRBD2 (6 bases). V was clipped by 1 base and J by 1 base, with 9 bases between them. Germline values: CDR1 LNHNV, CDR2 YYDKDF (reference sequence). CDR3 length equals 15 residues. For the CDR3, the DNA is TGTGCCACCAGCAGAGTCGGCGGGGGCACAGATACGCAGTATTTT. This codes for CATSRVGGGTDTQYF.

The gene calls are TRBV7-2 and TRBJ2-7, with 7 bases that match TRBD2. Germline V CDR1 and CDR2: SGHTA, FQGNSA. The CDR3 sequence is 13 residues long. V gave up 4 bases and J gave up 1 base; unmatched junction bases: 1. DNA for the CDR3: TGTGCCAGCAGCTGGACTAGGTCCTACGAGCAGTACTTC. This encodes CASSWTRSYEQYF.

This clone was counted once. The rearrangement joins TRBV7-8 to TRBJ1-1, with D possibly matching TRBD1 (5 bases). The ends were cut back, 5 bases at V and 5 bases at J, with 9 bases in the middle. The V gene's germline CDR1 is SGHVS and CDR2 FQNEAQ. This CDR3 contains 12 residues. CDR3 sequence reads: CASSGRGTEAFF. The DNA of the CDR3 is TGTGCCAGCAGCGGGCGGGGGACTGAAGCTTTCTTT.

The V and J genes are TRBV19 and TRBJ1-2; TRBD1 matches at 8 bases. The V and J ends lost 0 bases and 4 bases, in that order; junction bases with no gene match: 13. CDR3 size: 18 residues. Germline CDR1 reads LNHDA; CDR2 reads SQIVND (reference sequence). CDR3 in amino acids: CASSIDRRRDRSLYGYTF. CDR3 sequence (DNA): TGTGCCAGTAGTATAGACCGGCGGCGGGACAGGTCTCTCTATGGCTACACCTTC. Full variable domain (outside the CDR3, taken from reference TRBV19 and TRBJ1-2): DGGITQSPKYLFRKEGQNVTLSCEQNLNHDAMYWYRQDPGQGLRLIYYSQIVNDFQKGDIAEGYSVSREKKESFPLTVTSAQKNPTAFYLCASSIDRRRDRSLYGYTFGSGTRLTVV.

The gene calls are TRBV5-1 and TRBJ2-5; a weak D match, TRBD1 (6 bases). The ends were cut back, 5 bases at V and 1 base at J, with 12 bases in the middle. This CDR3 has 14 amino acids. The germline CDR1 and CDR2 sequences are SGHRS and YFSETQ. The CDR3 bases are TGCGCCAGCAGAACACAGGGCCTCCAAGAGACCCAGTACTTC. It is translated as CASRTQGLQETQYF. The full variable domain, completed using reference TRBV5-1 and TRBJ2-5, is KAGVTQTPRYLIKTRGQQVTLSCSPISGHRSVSWYQQTPGQGLQFLFEYFSETQRNKGNFPGRFSGRQFSNSRSEMNVSTLELGDSALYLCASRTQGLQETQYFGPGTRLLVL.

The V and J genes are TRBV6-4 and TRBJ2-3, with no clear D. V was pared by 4 bases and J by 1 base, with 6 bases between. This CDR3 has 13 amino acids. Per the germline V gene, CDR1 is MRHNA and CDR2 is SNTAGT. The CDR3 region is CASSAVGTDTQYF. Here the CDR3 DNA reads TGTGCCAGCAGTGCGGTCGGCACAGATACGCAGTATTTT.

The chain has TRBV2 and TRBJ1-5; D is unresolved. The CDR3 loop spans 16 amino acids. The germline V gene has CDR1 SNHLY and CDR2 FYNNEI. Trimming removed 3 bases at V and 2 bases at J, with 14 bases between. CDR3 nucleotide sequence: TGTGCCAGCAGTGATTCCCCGGGCGGGGGCAATCAGCCCCAGCATTTT. Protein product: CASSDSPGGGNQPQHF.

This clone was detected only a few times. The J gene is TRBJ1-2, the V gene TRBV9, with D possibly being TRBD1 (5 bases). Germline V CDR1 and CDR2: SGDLS, YYNGEE. The CDR3 contains 15 residues. The germline V and J ends were trimmed by 2 bases and 4 bases, with 15 bases remaining between them. The CDR3 DNA is TGTGCCAGCAGCGTTGGGGCTAGAGGTTCCTATGGCTACACCTTC. Translated, it gives CASSVGARGSYGYTF. Full variable domain (rest looked up from reference TRBV9 and TRBJ1-2): DSGVTQTPKHLITATGQRVTLRCSPRSGDLSVYWYQQSLDQGLQFLIQYYNGEERAKGNILERFSAQQFPDLHSELNLSSLELGDSALYFCASSVGARGSYGYTFGSGTRLTVV.

The CDR3 sequence: CASSLVPGGGREQFF. The CDR3 DNA follows: TGCGCCAGCAGCTTGGTTCCAGGAGGAGGTCGTGAGCAGTTCTTC. The V and J genes are TRBV5-1 and TRBJ2-1; D is possibly TRBD2 (5 bases). This CDR3 comprises 15 residues. Germline V gene data show CDR1 as SGHRS and CDR2 as YFSETQ. The V gene lost 0 bases and the J gene lost 9 bases, with 16 bases spanning the gap.

This clone was seen just once. The genes are TRBV27 and TRBJ2-7; 7 nucleotides agree with TRBD2. This CDR3 comprises 14 residues. Germline V lookup: CDR1 MNHEY, CDR2 SMNVEV (reference sequence). V shed 3 bases, J shed 2 bases, and the junction held 4 bases outside the gene matches. CDR3 loop: CASSFVGGAYEQYF. CDR3 in DNA: TGTGCCAGCAGTTTCGTGGGGGGGGCCTACGAGCAGTACTTC.

This rearrangement joins TRBV7-9 to TRBJ1-2; TRBD1 aligns across 9 bases. Trimming cost V 3 bases and J 4 bases; bases outside gene matches: 0. Germline V lookup: CDR1 SEHNR, CDR2 FQNEAQ (reference sequence). This CDR3 spans 13 amino acids. The CDR3 region is CASSLTGGYGYTF. In nucleotides, the CDR3 is TGTGCCAGCAGCTTGACAGGGGGCTATGGCTACACCTTC.

The V call is TRBV19, the J call TRBJ1-2; D might be TRBD1 (5 bases). Germline lookup yields CDR1 LNHDA and CDR2 SQIVND (reference sequence). The CDR3 loop spans 15 amino acids. V was clipped by 7 bases and J by 4 bases, with 19 bases between them. The CDR3 DNA sequence: TGTGCCAGTACCCTCGAAAGCGGGGGTACCTATGGCTACACCTTC. Its protein product is CASTLESGGTYGYTF.

This clone was seen a handful of times. V usage is TRBV6-6 and J usage is TRBJ1-1, with 11 bases fitting TRBD1. Trimming at V came to 5 bases and at J to 2 bases, leaving 4 bases not matched to a gene. The CDR3 consists of 15 residues. Germline V CDR1 and CDR2: MNHNY, SVGAGI (reference sequence). The CDR3 DNA reads TGTGCCAGCAGTCCCGGGACAGGGGGTAACACTGAAGCTTTCTTT. Amino acids: CASSPGTGGNTEAFF.

The rearrangement joins TRBV19 to TRBJ1-5; D not resolved. Germline CDR1 is LNHDA and CDR2 is SQIVND (reference sequence). V was trimmed by 5 bases and J by 8 bases, leaving 13 bases between them. The CDR3 has 13 residues. The CDR3, as DNA: TGTGCCAGTAGTCGGGAGATCCTAGAGCCCCAGCATTTT. Amino acid sequence: CASSREILEPQHF.

The rearrangement joins TRBV5-1 to TRBJ2-1, with D possibly being TRBD2 (6 bases). This CDR3 has 17 amino acids. Germline V gene data show CDR1 as SGHRS and CDR2 as YFSETQ. V lost 3 bases and J 0 bases, leaving 16 bases between the germline ends. The CDR3 DNA is TGCGCCAGCAGCTCAACTCACTCGACTAGCTCCTACAATGAGCAGTTCTTC. This sequence encodes CASSSTHSTSSYNEQFF.

The chain uses TRBV30 and TRBJ2-5; D may be TRBD1 (5 bases). V lost 5 bases, J lost 11 bases, and 15 bases lay in between. Germline values: CDR1 GTSNPN, CDR2 SVGIG (reference sequence). The length of the CDR3 is 11 residues. The CDR3, as DNA: TGTGCCTGGGGAATCGACAGTGAGCAGTACTTC. Protein sequence: CAWGIDSEQYF.

The J gene is TRBJ2-3, the V gene TRBV7-3; perhaps TRBD2 as D (5 bases). Trimming left V 2 bases short and J 1 base short, with 7 bases between. This CDR3 is built from 14 residues. CDR1 and CDR2 (germline): SGHTA, FQGTGA. This CDR3 is CASSLYGGTDTQYF. The CDR3 nucleotides read TGTGCCAGCAGCTTATACGGGGGCACAGATACGCAGTATTTT.

This clone was picked up a small number of times. The chain combines TRBV11-1 with TRBJ1-1, with TRBD1 identical over 9 bases. V lost 1 base and J lost 4; bases outside the gene matches: 4. The CDR3 sequence is 15 residues long. Germline CDR1 and CDR2: SGHAT and FQDESV (reference sequence). CDR3 in DNA: TGTGCCAGCAGCTTAGAGGGACAGGGAGGCACTGAAGCTTTCTTT. Amino acids: CASSLEGQGGTEAFF.

This chain joins TRBV4-1 and TRBJ2-7; D is unclear. CDR3 length: 13 residues. Germline V gene lookup returns CDR1 MGHRA and CDR2 YSYEKL. Trimming cost V 0 bases and J 5 bases, with 8 bases left between them. CDR3 amino acids: CASSQDRFNEQYF. The CDR3 DNA follows: TGCGCCAGCAGCCAAGACAGGTTTAACGAGCAGTACTTC.